The 23 T cell receptor beta chains reported below all come from one sample, sequenced in a study of lymphopenia after photon versus proton radiotherapy. Clones were sequenced by immunoSEQ multiplex PCR, and TCRdb holds only the in-frame ones, with some missing. The table includes 25,000 to 35,000 clones, around nine tenths detected once. Sequencing was performed on peripheral blood, taken from a patient treated with proton-based radiotherapy. Source of these receptors: a woman aged 55-69 years with cholangiocarcinoma. Some clones in this sample may be carry-over from other donors' samples.

A word on this clone: Sequence at one end of the junction differs from germline and may be a read error. The chain is built from TRBV29-1 and TRBJ2-3, with 9 bases aligning to TRBD2. The CDR3 runs to 15 residues. Germline V lookup: CDR1 SQVTM, CDR2 ANQGSEA. The CDR3 bases are TGCAACGTTGGGTGGGGTAGCGGGAGTACAGATACGCAGTATTTT. Translation: CNVGWGSGSTDTQYF.

The CDR3 spells CASTDFPFFLDTGELFF. DNA of the CDR3: TGTGCCAGCACGGACTTCCCTTTCTTCCTCGACACCGGGGAGCTGTTTTTT. This chain connects TRBV27 to TRBJ2-2, with D perhaps TRBD2 (5 bases). Germline V gives CDR1 MNHEY, CDR2 SMNVEV (reference sequence). V lost 7 bases and J lost 3, with 21 bases in between. The CDR3 sequence is 17 residues long.

This clone was counted only a few times. The gene calls are TRBV11-2 and TRBJ1-2; TRBD1 is a possible D gene (6 bases). Germline values: CDR1 SGHAT, CDR2 FQNNGV. CDR3 size: 13 residues. Trimming took off 4 bases at V and 7 bases at J, with 13 bases between the two ends. The CDR3 DNA reads TGTGCCAGCAGCTATCACAGGGCAGGTGGCTACACCTTC. Protein sequence: CASSYHRAGGYTF.

This chain links TRBV5-4 with TRBJ2-5, with D perhaps TRBD2 (5 bases). V was pared by 1 base and J by 1 base, with 11 bases between. The V gene's germline CDR1 is SGHNT and CDR2 YYREEE (reference sequence). The CDR3 length is 15 residues. The CDR3 DNA sequence: TGTGCCAGCAGCTTGTACGGGGTACTCCAAGAGACCCAGTACTTC. As protein: CASSLYGVLQETQYF.

The chain employs TRBV11-3 and TRBJ2-3; D call uncertain. V was shortened by 1 base and J by 2 bases, with 13 bases between the two germline ends. The CDR3 is 16 amino acids. Per the germline V gene, CDR1 is SGHNT and CDR2 is YENEEA. The CDR3 DNA reads TGTGCCAGCAGCTTAGGGCACGGAACCTCCACAGATACGCAGTATTTT. It is translated as CASSLGHGTSTDTQYF.

For this clone: A junction end diverges from the germline sequence, so it may reflect a read error. This chain joins TRBV6-5 and TRBJ1-2, with D possibly TRBD1 on 6 matching bases. CDR3 size: 14 residues. Germline V gives CDR1 MNHEY, CDR2 SVGAGI. CDR3 region: CASTYKGANYGYTF. Here the CDR3 DNA reads TGTGCCAGCACTTACAAGGGGGCTAACTATGGCTACACCTTC.

The sample holds one count of this clone. This chain uses TRBV5-1 with TRBJ2-1, with TRBD2 matching over 8 bases. The germline V gene has CDR1 SGHRS and CDR2 YFSETQ. The CDR3 covers 15 residues. V gave up 0 bases and J gave up 9 bases; unmatched junction bases: 8. The CDR3 loop reads CASSLAGGAALEQFF. DNA for the CDR3: TGCGCCAGCAGCTTGGCCGGGGGGGCGGCTCTTGAGCAGTTCTTC.

J is TRBJ2-5 and V is TRBV9; D is perhaps TRBD2 (5 bases). This CDR3 region has 14 residues. The germline V and J ends were trimmed by 3 bases and 5 bases, with 14 bases remaining between them. CDR1 and CDR2 (germline): SGDLS, YYNGEE. CDR3 DNA sequence: TGTGCCAGCAGCGCACCGAAGGGAGTGGAGACCCAGTACTTC. As protein: CASSAPKGVETQYF.

As DNA, the CDR3 is TGTGCCAGCAGCACCGGGCACAGGGTTGGGAACACTGAAGCTTTCTTT. Protein sequence: CASSTGHRVGNTEAFF. The rearrangement links TRBV21-1 to TRBJ1-1; the table's D gene call, TRBD1, was not cross checked with the DNA. TRBV21-1 is a known pseudogene. The CDR3 runs 16 residues.

The genes are TRBV5-4 and TRBJ1-3, with D uncertain. This CDR3 region has 14 residues. Germline V CDR1 and CDR2: SGHNT, YYREEE (reference sequence). The V end was cut by 0 bases, the J end by 2 bases, with 6 bases between. The CDR3 DNA reads TGTGCCAGCAGCTTGGCAAGCACTGGAAACACCATATATTTT. Protein sequence: CASSLASTGNTIYF.

The genes are TRBV6-5 and TRBJ2-5, with D unclear. Germline assignment: CDR1 MNHEY and CDR2 SVGAGI. This CDR3 is built from 12 residues. V lost 6 bases to trimming and J lost 5 bases, with 10 bases between them. This CDR3 reads CASRTGPETQYF. The CDR3 DNA follows: TGTGCCAGCAGGACTGGGCCGGAGACCCAGTACTTC.

This chain links TRBV5-1 with TRBJ1-5; 8 bases map to TRBD1. The V gene end was trimmed by 3 bases and the J gene end by 5 bases; junction bases not matched to a gene: 10. The germline CDR1 and CDR2 sequences are SGHRS and YFSETQ. The CDR3 extends over 16 amino acids. The CDR3 protein is CASSSGQGPPDQPQHF. The CDR3, as DNA: TGCGCCAGCAGCTCCGGACAGGGCCCTCCAGATCAGCCCCAGCATTTT.

V usage is TRBV18 and J usage is TRBJ2-7; D possibly matches TRBD1 or TRBD2 (5 bases each). Trimming removed 1 base at V and 5 bases at J, with 15 bases between. The CDR3 consists of 15 residues. Per the germline V gene, CDR1 is KGHSH and CDR2 is LQKENI. The CDR3 DNA reads as TGTGCCAGCTCACCACGGACACGGGGCGGCCACGAGCAGTACTTC. Encoded protein: CASSPRTRGGHEQYF.

The chain is built from TRBV7-3 and TRBJ2-2; D not certain. This CDR3 contains 12 residues. V gave up 5 bases and J gave up 10 bases, with 11 bases separating them. Germline CDR1 and CDR2: SGHTA and FQGTGA. DNA for the CDR3: TGTGCCAGCAGCCCCGGACCCGCGGAGCTGTTTTTT. Translation gives CASSPGPAELFF.

The rearrangement links TRBV5-4 to TRBJ1-1; D possibly corresponds to TRBD1 (6 bases). The CDR3 runs 12 residues. Germline CDR1 and CDR2: SGHNT and YYREEE (reference sequence). V dropped 4 bases and J dropped 6 bases, with 10 bases sitting between them. The CDR3 coding sequence is TGTGCCAGCAGCACCAGGGGATCTGAAGCTTTCTTT. Its protein product is CASSTRGSEAFF.

The table lists this clone with a count of one. The chain employs TRBV6-8 and TRBJ1-5; no firm D call. Trimming pared 7 bases from V and 2 bases from J, leaving 15 bases between. Germline V gene sequence: CDR1 MNHGY, CDR2 SAAAGT. This CDR3 spans 15 amino acids. The DNA for the CDR3 is TGTGCCAGCACCGAAGGGTTTTTGGGCAATCAGCCCCAGCATTTT. Its translation is CASTEGFLGNQPQHF.

This clone was seen once. The V and J genes are TRBV2 and TRBJ1-1; D is unresolved. CDR1 and CDR2 from the germline V gene are SNHLY and FYNNEI. Trimming cost V 7 bases and J 10 bases, with 13 bases left between them. This CDR3 spans 11 amino acids. This CDR3 reads CASMLDLVAFF. CDR3 nucleotides: TGTGCCAGCATGCTGGACCTTGTAGCTTTCTTT.

This chain connects TRBV27 to TRBJ1-5; 7 nucleotides align to TRBD1. CDR1 is MNHEY and CDR2 is SMNVEV in the germline V gene (reference sequence). V was clipped by 1 base and J by 4 bases; unmatched bases: 7. The CDR3 covers 16 residues. The CDR3 spells CASSLLADRVNQPQHF. The CDR3, as DNA: TGTGCCAGCAGTTTATTAGCCGACAGGGTGAATCAGCCCCAGCATTTT.

The chain joins TRBV10-1 to TRBJ2-7; D call uncertain. Trimming removed 3 bases from V and 2 bases from J, with 8 bases in between. Germline V gene data show CDR1 as WNHNN and CDR2 as SYGVQD (reference sequence). The CDR3 is 13 residues long. The CDR3 DNA reads TGCGCCAGCAGTGACCCTACCACCTACGAGCAGTACTTC. It codes for CASSDPTTYEQYF.

This clone has only a few counts. The chain is built from TRBV2 and TRBJ1-6, with 7 bases that match TRBD1. The length of the CDR3 is 19 residues. Trimming took 7 bases from V and 5 from J; bases not matched to a gene: 20. Germline CDR1 SNHLY, CDR2 FYNNEI. The CDR3 DNA sequence: TGTGCCAGCACCCTAGAGAGGGGGCTCGTCTCGCAGGATAATTCACCCCTCCACTTT. Residues: CASTLERGLVSQDNSPLHF.

The chain joins TRBV11-1 to TRBJ2-7, with TRBD2 matching 14 bases. Germline assignment: CDR1 SGHAT and CDR2 FQDESV (reference sequence). This CDR3 spans 18 amino acids. V lost 5 bases, J lost 2 bases, and 11 bases stayed unmatched. The CDR3 DNA reads TGTGCCAGCAGCATCCACGGGGGGACTAGCGGGGGACCCTACGAGCAGTACTTC. It yields the protein CASSIHGGTSGGPYEQYF.

The CDR3 nucleotides read TGTGCCAGCAGTTATAGCATGGGGGGTGGGGAAAAACTGTTTTTT. As protein: CASSYSMGGGEKLFF. The rearrangement uses TRBV6-5 and TRBJ1-4; a possible D gene is TRBD1 (5 bases). V lost 3 bases, J lost 8 bases, and 16 bases lay in between. The CDR3 length is 15 residues. The germline V gene has CDR1 MNHEY and CDR2 SVGAGI.

This chain links TRBV15 with TRBJ1-5, with 8 bases aligning to TRBD1. Trimming removed 5 bases from V and 4 bases from J; junction bases left unmatched: 7. This CDR3 is built from 15 residues. Germline V gene data show CDR1 as LNHNV and CDR2 as YYDKDF (reference sequence). Here the CDR3 reads CATSGTGQANQPQHF. The CDR3 DNA reads as TGTGCCACCAGCGGGACAGGACAGGCAAATCAGCCCCAGCATTTT.